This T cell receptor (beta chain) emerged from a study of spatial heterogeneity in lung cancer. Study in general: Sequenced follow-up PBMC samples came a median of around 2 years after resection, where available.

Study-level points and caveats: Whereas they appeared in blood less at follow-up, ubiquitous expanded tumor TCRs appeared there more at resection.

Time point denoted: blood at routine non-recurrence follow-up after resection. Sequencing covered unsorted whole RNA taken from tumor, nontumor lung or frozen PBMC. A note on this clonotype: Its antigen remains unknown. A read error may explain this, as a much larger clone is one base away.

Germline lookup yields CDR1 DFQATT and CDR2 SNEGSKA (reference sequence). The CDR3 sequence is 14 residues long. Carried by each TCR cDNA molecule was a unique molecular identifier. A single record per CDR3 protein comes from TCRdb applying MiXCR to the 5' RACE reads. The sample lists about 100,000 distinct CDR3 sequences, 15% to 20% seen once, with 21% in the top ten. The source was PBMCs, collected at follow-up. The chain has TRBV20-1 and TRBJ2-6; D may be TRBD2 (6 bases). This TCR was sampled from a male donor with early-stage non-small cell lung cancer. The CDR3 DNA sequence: TGCAGTGCTAGACAGGGTGGCGGGGCCAACGTCCCGACTTTC. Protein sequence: CSARQGGGANVPTF.